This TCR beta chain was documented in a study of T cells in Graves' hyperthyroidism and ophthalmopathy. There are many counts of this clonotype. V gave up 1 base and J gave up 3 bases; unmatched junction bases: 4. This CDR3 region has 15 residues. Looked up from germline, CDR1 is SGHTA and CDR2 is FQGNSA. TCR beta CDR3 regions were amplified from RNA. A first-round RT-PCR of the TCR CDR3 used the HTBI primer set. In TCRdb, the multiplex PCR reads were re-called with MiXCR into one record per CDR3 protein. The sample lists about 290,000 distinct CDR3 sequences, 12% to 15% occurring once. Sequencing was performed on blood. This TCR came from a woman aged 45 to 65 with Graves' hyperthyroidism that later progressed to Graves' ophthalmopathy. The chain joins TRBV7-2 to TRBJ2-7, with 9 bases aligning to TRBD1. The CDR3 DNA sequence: TGTGCCAGCAGCTTAGGACAGGGGGGGCTCTACGAGCAGTACTTC. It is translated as CASSLGQGGLYEQYF. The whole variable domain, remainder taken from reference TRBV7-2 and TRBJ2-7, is GAGVSQSPSNKVTEKGKDVELRCDPISGHTALYWYRQSLGQGLEFLIYFQGNSAPDKSGLPSDRFSAERTGGSVSTLTIQRTQQEDSAVYLCASSLGQGGLYEQYFGPGTRLTVT.